A selection of T cell receptor beta chains follows, all from one sample in a study of T-cell reconstitution after alpha-beta-depleted transplantation in children. TCRdb processed the PCR reads anew with MiXCR; each CDR3 protein has one entry. Found here are approximately 400,000 distinct CDR3 sequences, approximately 11% of them singletons; the top ten hold 4.5% to 6%. This specimen was PBMCs from the stem cell graft donor, taken from the stem cell graft. Receptors originate from a human donor who donated a stem cell graft to a child with acute myeloid leukemia. Both conserved end residues are part of each CDR3. The order of the fields is V gene, J gene, clone size, D gene, CDR3 DNA, CDR3 protein. A D gene is named only where the DNA matches it firmly. The size entry is marked missing in some rows and otherwise reads once, few, many or a size class.

TRBV20-1	TRBJ1-5	few	TRBD1	TGCTGTGCTAGAAGGCCAGGGGGCCGGGGTGGCAATCAGCCCCAGCATTTT	CCARRPGGRGGNQPQHF
TRBV5-1	TRBJ2-3	.	TRBD1	TGCGCCAGCACCCGACAGGGGGACACAGATACGCAGTATTTT	CASTRQGDTDTQYF
TRBV2	TRBJ2-5	many	.	TGTGCCAGCAGTGACGTGGGTCGGGAGACCCAGTACTTC	CASSDVGRETQYF
TRBV20-1	TRBJ2-1	.	.	TGCAGTGCCTCCCCACCGGGACGGTACAATGAGCAGTTCTTC	CSASPPGRYNEQFF
TRBV6-1	TRBJ2-5	.	.	TGTGCCAGCAGCCCCCTGGTGGGCCCCGGGGGAGAGACCCAGTACTTC	CASSPLVGPGGETQYF
TRBV20-1	TRBJ1-1	.	.	TGCAGTGCTGGGCCGGGACAAGCGGCCTTAGCTTTCTTT	CSAGPGQAALAFF
TRBV29-1	TRBJ1-1	.	.	TGCAGCGTTTCAGGGTTGGGGAACACTGAAGCTTTCTTT	CSVSGLGNTEAFF
TRBV12-3/TRBV12-4	TRBJ1-1	.	.	TGTGCCAGCAGTTCCTGGGGGGGCACTGAAGCTTTCTTT	CASSSWGGTEAFF
TRBV3-1	TRBJ2-2	.	TRBD2	TGTGCCACCAGCAAAGCGGCGAGACTAGCGAGGACCGGGGAGCTGTTTTTT	CATSKAARLARTGELFF
TRBV5-6	TRBJ2-7	many	.	TGTGCCAGCAGCCAGCAGGGTTCCCACGAGCAGTACTTC	CASSQQGSHEQYF
TRBV12-3/TRBV12-4	TRBJ2-1	.	TRBD2	TGTGCCAGCAGTTTACGGGCCCTAGCGGGAACAAAGAATGAGCAGTTCTTC	CASSLRALAGTKNEQFF
TRBV7-9	TRBJ1-6	few	.	TGTGCCAGCAGCCCCCTTGGGACAAGCTCCTATAATTCACCCCTCCACTTT	CASSPLGTSSYNSPLHF
TRBV6-1	TRBJ2-4	.	TRBD2	TGTGCCAGCAGCCGTACTAGCGGGAGCGGCAACATGCAGTACTTC	CASSRTSGSGNMQYF
TRBV12-3/TRBV12-4	TRBJ2-4	.	.	TGCGCCAGCACCCACTCGTCCCACTTAGCCAAAAACATTCAGTACTTC	CASTHSSHLAKNIQYF
TRBV6-1	TRBJ1-1	many	.	TGTGCCAGCAGTGAATTGAGGTTGAACACTGAAGCTTTCTTT	CASSELRLNTEAFF
TRBV4-1	TRBJ2-1	.	TRBD1	TGCGCCAGCAGCCGAGTGACAGGGGCTGACAATGAGCAGTTCTTC	CASSRVTGADNEQFF
TRBV6-2/TRBV6-3	TRBJ2-1	.	TRBD2	TGTGCCAGCAGTTACTGGCTAGCGGGGGGTCCGGCCTACAATGAGCAGTTCTTC	CASSYWLAGGPAYNEQFF
TRBV6-1	TRBJ2-5	few	.	TGTGCCAGCAGGGAGGTGTCCCAGTACTTC	CASREVSQYF
TRBV7-2	TRBJ2-2	few	.	TGTGCCAGCAGCTTAGCGCGCGAACGGGGGGAGCTGTTTTTT	CASSLARERGELFF
TRBV5-1	TRBJ2-6	few	.	TGCGCCAGCAGCTTGGAAGGAAGCGACGTCCTGACTTTC	CASSLEGSDVLTF
TRBV5-1	TRBJ1-5	.	.	TGCGCCAGCAGCTTGGAAGGTGACAATCAGCCCCAGCATTTT	CASSLEGDNQPQHF
TRBV20-1	TRBJ1-2	many	.	TGCAGTGCGCCGGACAGCAACTATGGCTACACCTTC	CSAPDSNYGYTF
TRBV7-2	TRBJ2-3	many	.	TGTGCCAGCAGCTTAGTCGGTTTCACAGATACGCAGTATTTT	CASSLVGFTDTQYF
TRBV12-3/TRBV12-4	TRBJ1-1	.	.	TGTGCCAGCACCCCTCGCTGGAACACTGAAGCTTTCTTT	CASTPRWNTEAFF
TRBV20-1	TRBJ1-5	few	.	TGCAGTGCTAGAGATCTGAGGGGTATCAATCAGCCCCAGCATTTT	CSARDLRGINQPQHF
TRBV21-1	TRBJ2-1	.	.	TGTGCCAGCAGCAAAAGCCCTAGCGGGGCTTCCTACAATGAGCAGTTCTTC	CASSKSPSGASYNEQFF
TRBV7-2	TRBJ2-2	many	.	TGTGCCAGCAGCTCCGCAGTGAACACCGGGGAGCTGTTTTTT	CASSSAVNTGELFF
TRBV10-3	TRBJ2-7	.	TRBD2	TGTGCCACTGAGAGCGGGATTAACTACTACGAGCAGTACTTC	CATESGINYYEQYF
TRBV25-1	TRBJ2-6	.	TRBD1	TGTGCCAGCAGTGGACAGGGAACCGGGGCCAACGTCCTGACTTTC	CASSGQGTGANVLTF
TRBV6-5	TRBJ2-5	.	.	TGTGCCAGCAGTTGGGGCCGACAAACCCAAGAGACCCAGTACTTC	CASSWGRQTQETQYF
TRBV5-1	TRBJ2-6	many	.	TGCGCCAGCAGCTTTAGGTCGTCTGGGGCCAACGTCCTGACTTTC	CASSFRSSGANVLTF
TRBV4-1	TRBJ2-3	.	TRBD2	TGCGCCAGCAGCCAACCGGGACTAGCGGGAGGAGATACGCAGTATTTT	CASSQPGLAGGDTQYF
TRBV20-1	TRBJ1-1	.	.	TGCAGTGCTTTCTCCGGGAGTGTTACTGAAGCTTTCTTT	CSAFSGSVTEAFF
TRBV7-2	TRBJ2-2	many	.	TGTGCCAGCAGTTTAAAGGGGGCGAACACCGGGGAGCTGTTTTTT	CASSLKGANTGELFF
TRBV28	TRBJ2-1	many	TRBD2	TGTGCCAGCAGTTTACTAGCGGGAAATGAGCAGTTCTTC	CASSLLAGNEQFF
TRBV29-1	TRBJ1-4	few	.	TGCAGCGCCTCCAAAGCAACTAATGAAAAACTGTTTTTT	CSASKATNEKLFF
TRBV18	TRBJ2-3	.	.	TGTGCCAGCTCAACAACGCCAGGGGCGCACACAGATACGCAGTATTTT	CASSTTPGAHTDTQYF
TRBV29-1	TRBJ2-1	.	.	TGCAGCGTCCTAGGTGTGGGCCGGAACTCCTACAATGAGCAGTTCTTC	CSVLGVGRNSYNEQFF
TRBV5-8	TRBJ2-7	.	.	TGTCCCAGCAGCTTAACCAGGGCCTACGAGCAGTACTTC	CPSSLTRAYEQYF
TRBV7-8	TRBJ2-6	few	.	TGTGCCAGCAGTCAGCCCTCTGGGGCCAACGTCCTGACTTTC	CASSQPSGANVLTF
TRBV12-3/TRBV12-4	TRBJ2-7	.	.	TGTGCCAGCAGGTACAGGGTCGGTTCCGAGCAGTACTTC	CASRYRVGSEQYF
TRBV19	TRBJ2-7	.	.	TGTGCCAGTAGTACTGGAGGGTGGAGCTCCTACGAGCAGTACTTC	CASSTGGWSSYEQYF
TRBV20-1	TRBJ2-4	few	.	TGCAGTGCTGGATTCCAGACAGTTGCGAGCGGCATTCAGTACTTC	CSAGFQTVASGIQYF
TRBV20-1	TRBJ2-5	many	TRBD1	TGCAGTGCTATATGGACAGGGAGTGAGACCCAGTACTTC	CSAIWTGSETQYF
TRBV12-3/TRBV12-4	TRBJ2-2	many	.	TGTGCCAGTAGTAACACCGGGGAGCTGTTTTTT	CASSNTGELFF
TRBV6-1	TRBJ2-3	few	TRBD2	TGTGCCAGCAGCCCCGGTTCCAGGACTAGCGGGAGAAGAGATACGCAGTATTTT	CASSPGSRTSGRRDTQYF
TRBV20-1	TRBJ2-3	.	TRBD2	TGCAGTGCACCCCCAGCGGGGTCGGGAGATACGCAGTATTTT	CSAPPAGSGDTQYF
TRBV2	TRBJ2-4	few	TRBD1	TGTGCCAGCCAAGCACACGGGACAGAGGTTGTCAACATTCAGTACTTC	CASQAHGTEVVNIQYF
TRBV6-2/TRBV6-3	TRBJ2-1	many	TRBD2	TGTGCCAGCAGACTAGCGGGAGGGCCACATGAGCAGTTCTTC	CASRLAGGPHEQFF
TRBV5-1	TRBJ1-1	few	.	TGCGCCAGCAGCTTGGAGCAGGTGAAGGCTGAAGCTTTCTTT	CASSLEQVKAEAFF
TRBV4-1	TRBJ1-1	.	.	TGCGCCAGCAGCCAAGTCTCGAACACTGAAGCTTTCTTT	CASSQVSNTEAFF
TRBV7-2	TRBJ2-7	.	.	TGTGCCAGCAGCTTAAACAGGAACTCCTACGAGCAGTACTTC	CASSLNRNSYEQYF
TRBV10-3	TRBJ1-3	.	.	TGTGCCATCAGCCGGGCCGTGGACAACTCTGGAAACACCATATATTTT	CAISRAVDNSGNTIYF